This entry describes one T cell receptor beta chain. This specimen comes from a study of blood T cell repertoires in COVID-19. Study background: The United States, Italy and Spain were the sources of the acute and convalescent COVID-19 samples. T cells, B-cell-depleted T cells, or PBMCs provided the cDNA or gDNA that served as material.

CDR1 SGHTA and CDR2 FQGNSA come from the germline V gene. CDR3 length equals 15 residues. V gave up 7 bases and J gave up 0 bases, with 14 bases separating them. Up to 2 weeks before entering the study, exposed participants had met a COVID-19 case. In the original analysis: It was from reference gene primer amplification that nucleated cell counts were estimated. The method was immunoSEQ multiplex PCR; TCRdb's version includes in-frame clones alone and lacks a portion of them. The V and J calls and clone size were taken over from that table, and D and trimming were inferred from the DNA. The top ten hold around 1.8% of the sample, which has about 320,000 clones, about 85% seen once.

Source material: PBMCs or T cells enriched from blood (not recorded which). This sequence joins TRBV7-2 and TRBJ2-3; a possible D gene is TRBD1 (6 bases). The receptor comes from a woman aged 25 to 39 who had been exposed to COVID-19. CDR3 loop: CASTREGVSTDTQYF. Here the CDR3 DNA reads TGTGCCAGCACCCGTGAGGGGGTAAGCACAGATACGCAGTATTTT.